Listed here are 6 T cell receptor beta chains from one sample, sequenced in a study of regulatory dendritic cells for organ transplantation. Generated by immunoSEQ multiplex PCR, the TCRdb table keeps only in-frame clones and is missing some. The data contain 29,000 or so clones, nearly 80% of them seen just once; the ten biggest clones take up roughly 2.2%. What was sequenced was memory CD4+ T cells from blood. Sample subset: CD45RO+ memory T cells. The origin of the receptors is a human donor in good health.

This clone was seen a single time. The V gene is TRBV5-1, the J gene TRBJ2-1; D call uncertain. Trimming pared 5 bases from V and 5 bases from J, leaving 14 bases between. CDR1 is SGHRS, CDR2 YFSETQ, per germline. The CDR3 sequence is 14 residues long. The CDR3 loop reads CASSPMLGDNEQFF. The CDR3 DNA is TGCGCCAGCAGTCCAATGCTCGGAGACAATGAGCAGTTCTTC.

This chain connects TRBV4-3 to TRBJ2-7, with TRBD2 as a possible D gene (6 bases). The CDR3 spans 15 residues. The germline V gene encodes CDR1 LGHNA and CDR2 YSLEER. V lost 1 base, J lost 4 bases, and 14 bases lay in between. The CDR3 protein is CASSQVSGVGYEQYF. The CDR3 bases are TGCGCCAGCAGCCAAGTTAGCGGAGTTGGATACGAGCAGTACTTC.

This clone was detected a few times. The chain is built from TRBV19 and TRBJ1-1; a possible D gene is TRBD1 (6 bases). V was pared by 10 bases and J by 1 base, with 13 bases between. The CDR3 is 13 residues long. Germline V gene sequence: CDR1 LNHDA, CDR2 SQIVND (reference sequence). CDR3 amino acids: CATLSDRNTEAFF. The CDR3 DNA reads TGTGCCACCCTTTCGGACAGGAACACTGAAGCTTTCTTT.

V is TRBV4-3 and J is TRBJ1-2; D is unclear. The V gene lost 2 bases and the J gene lost 4 bases, with 11 bases spanning the gap. The CDR3 is 14 amino acids. Germline CDR1 and CDR2: LGHNA and YSLEER. The CDR3 nucleotides are TGCGCCAGCAGCCAATCTGGTACAGTCTATGGCTACACCTTC. This sequence encodes CASSQSGTVYGYTF.

V is TRBV7-3 and J is TRBJ2-5, with 11 bases fitting TRBD2. The CDR3 contains 14 residues. The germline gives CDR1 SGHTA, CDR2 FQGTGA. Trimming at V came to 5 bases and at J to 7 bases, leaving 6 bases not matched to a gene. The CDR3 region has the DNA TGTGCCAGCAGCCCGGGGCTAGCGGGGGGGACCCAGTACTTC. Its protein is CASSPGLAGGTQYF.

This chain links TRBV7-9 with TRBJ2-3; D gene uncertain. This CDR3 spans 12 amino acids. Germline V gives CDR1 SEHNR, CDR2 FQNEAQ (reference sequence). Deletions cut 8 bases from V and 0 bases from J, with 6 bases between. The CDR3 reads CASSRSTDTQYF. DNA of the CDR3: TGTGCCAGCTCCAGAAGCACAGATACGCAGTATTTT.